This T cell receptor (beta chain) was recorded in a study of cytomegalovirus exposure and HLA in healthy donors. The ends lost 0 bases at V and 6 bases at J; junction bases unmatched: 3. Germline assignment: CDR1 MRHNA and CDR2 SNTAGT. The CDR3 covers 16 residues. Primers for the PCR totalled 60 Vbeta and 13 Jbeta. Some clones are missing from TCRdb's copy, which holds only in-frame ones; the method was immunoSEQ multiplex PCR. Of about 150,000 clones listed, around 74% were seen once; the top ten hold about 3%. The receptor was derived from a man aged 18 to 30 in good health and CMV-seronegative. The sequencing sample was made of PBMCs. V is TRBV6-4 and J is TRBJ2-3, with 13 nucleotides matching TRBD2. This chain's CDR3 is CASSDSGTSGADTQYF. The CDR3 coding sequence is TGTGCCAGCAGTGACTCCGGGACTAGCGGGGCTGATACGCAGTATTTT.